Detailed here is one T cell receptor (beta chain). The sample holds one count of this clone. The target of this receptor is not known. Base qualities were left out, and no much larger clone turns up one base away. The junction shows trimming of 8 bases on V and 1 base on J, and the gene matches do not reach 7 bases of it. From the germline V gene, CDR1 is MNHNS and CDR2 is SASEGT. From cysteine to phenylalanine, the CDR3 is 14 amino acids long. The CDR3 DNA has 42 bases and is translated from base 1. For sequencing of the TCRbeta CDR3 region, genomic DNA was extracted from the sorted cells. The immunoSEQ Assay was used for sequencing of TCRbeta CDR3 regions. TCRdb stores this immuneACCESS table with in-frame sequences only. Part of the clones is absent; in the studies checked, under half of the shortfall reflects unresolved V genes, and no reason is known for the rest. Present in this sample are roughly 60,000 clones, around 90% of which were seen just once. The ten largest clones capture about 0.82% of the sample.

This sample stems from a study of OX40 agonist ivuxolimab in advanced cancers. Background on the whole study: The costimulatory receptor OX40 (CD134) was targeted by ivuxolimab, a fully human IgG2 agonistic monoclonal antibody. Peripheral TCRbeta sequencing was intended to test whether TCR sequence diversity was altered and clonal T-cell expansion was caused by ivuxolimab. Of the approximately 54 patients in dose escalation, around 20 had hepatocellular carcinoma, around 15 had melanoma, 9 had renal cell carcinoma and 9 had head and neck cancer. The paper reports the monotherapy dose-escalation portion (N of about 50 patients) of the phase I ivuxolimab trial. Partial responses occurred in three dose-escalation patients: two with cutaneous melanoma and one with hepatocellular carcinoma. In the dose-escalation cohort, 82.7% of patients were male, and the mean age was approximately 60 years, with a range of roughly 23 to 85. Patients were allowed to have had prior anti-PD-1, anti-PD-L1 or anti-CTLA-4 therapy, and approximately 41% of the dose-escalation patients had previously received checkpoint inhibitors. Intravenous ivuxolimab was administered to patients every 2 weeks at six dose levels: 0.01, 0.1, 0.3, 1.5, 3 and 10 mg/kg.

Patients with autoimmune disease history or receiving systemic immunosuppression were excluded from the trial. Peripheral blood for TCR sequencing was collected from all dose cohorts at baseline, on cycle 4 day 1, and on cycle 7 day 1. Samples were obtained from an open-label, multicenter, first-in-human phase I dose-escalation trial of ivuxolimab. Adults with locally advanced or metastatic head and neck squamous cell, hepatocellular, melanoma or renal cell carcinoma were enrolled in the trial. Before TCR sequencing, CD4+ T cells and CD8+ T cells were sorted from peripheral blood as separate populations. General study outcomes and caveats: At doses of 0.1 to 3.0 mg/kg, clonal expansion of both CD4+ and CD8+ blood T cells was observed from baseline to week 6. After ivuxolimab, CD8+ T cells had more expanded clones than CD4+ T cells on average. The antigen specificity of the clonally expanded peripheral T cells was not determined. In partial responders in the 0.1-3.0 mg/kg groups, normalized peripheral clonal expansion was found to be among the lowest, especially among CD8+ T cells. Low levels of normalized T-cell clonal expansion were also seen in some patients who did not respond.

Material: CD4+ or CD8+ T cells sorted from blood, obtained in a trial of the OX40 agonist ivuxolimab. In this chain, TRBV6-1 is recombined with TRBJ1-1; 7 central bases correspond to TRBD1. This TCR derives from an adult with an advanced solid tumor such as melanoma, head and neck, liver or kidney cancer. The CDR3 protein sequence reads: CASRRQGWNTEAFF. The DNA reads TGTGCCAGCCGCCGACAGGGTTGGAACACTGAAGCTTTCTTT.